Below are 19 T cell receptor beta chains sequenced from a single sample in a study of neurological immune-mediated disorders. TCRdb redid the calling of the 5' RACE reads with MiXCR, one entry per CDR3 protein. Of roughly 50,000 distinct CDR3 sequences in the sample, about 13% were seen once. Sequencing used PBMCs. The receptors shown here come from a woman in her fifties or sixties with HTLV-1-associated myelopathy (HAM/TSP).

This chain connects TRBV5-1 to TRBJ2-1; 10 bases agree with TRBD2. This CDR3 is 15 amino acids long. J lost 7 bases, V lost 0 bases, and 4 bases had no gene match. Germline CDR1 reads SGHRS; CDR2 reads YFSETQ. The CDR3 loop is CASSLVVAGGNEQFF. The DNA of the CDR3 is TGCGCCAGCAGCTTGGTGGTAGCGGGAGGAAATGAGCAGTTCTTC.

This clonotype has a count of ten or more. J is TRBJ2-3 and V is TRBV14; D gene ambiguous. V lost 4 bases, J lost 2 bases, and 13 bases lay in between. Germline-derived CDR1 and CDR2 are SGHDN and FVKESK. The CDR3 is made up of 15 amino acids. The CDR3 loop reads CASSRASPNTDTQYF. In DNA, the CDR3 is TGTGCCAGCAGCCGTGCTTCGCCCAACACAGATACGCAGTATTTT.

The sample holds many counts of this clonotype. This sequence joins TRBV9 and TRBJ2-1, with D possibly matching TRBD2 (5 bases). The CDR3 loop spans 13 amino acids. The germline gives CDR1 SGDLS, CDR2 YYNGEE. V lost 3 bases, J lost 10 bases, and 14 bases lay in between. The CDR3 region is CASSADWGREQFF. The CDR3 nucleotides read TGTGCCAGCAGCGCGGACTGGGGAAGAGAGCAGTTCTTC.

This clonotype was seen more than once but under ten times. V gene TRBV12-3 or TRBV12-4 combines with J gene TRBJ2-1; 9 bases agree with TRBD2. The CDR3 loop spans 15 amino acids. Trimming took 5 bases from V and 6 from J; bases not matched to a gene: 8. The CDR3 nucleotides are TGTGCCAGCAGTCCCGAGATAGCGGGAGTCAATGAGCAGTTCTTC. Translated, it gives CASSPEIAGVNEQFF.

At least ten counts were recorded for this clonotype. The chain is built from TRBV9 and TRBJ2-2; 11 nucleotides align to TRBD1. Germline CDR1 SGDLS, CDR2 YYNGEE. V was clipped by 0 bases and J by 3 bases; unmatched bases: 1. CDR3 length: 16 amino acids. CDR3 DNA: TGTGCCAGCAGCGTAGAGGGACAGGGGGACACCGGGGAGCTGTTTTTT. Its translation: CASSVEGQGDTGELFF. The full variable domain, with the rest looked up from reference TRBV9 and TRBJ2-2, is DSGVTQTPKHLITATGQRVTLRCSPRSGDLSVYWYQQSLDQGLQFLIQYYNGEERAKGNILERFSAQQFPDLHSELNLSSLELGDSALYFCASSVEGQGDTGELFFGEGSRLTVL.

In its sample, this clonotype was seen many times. The CDR3 sequence is CSARAAGANVLTF. The CDR3 coding sequence is TGCAGTGCTAGGGCTGCCGGGGCCAACGTCCTGACTTTC. The gene calls are TRBV20-1 and TRBJ2-6; D is ambiguous. The CDR3 consists of 13 residues. The V end lost 3 bases, the J end lost 4 bases, and 7 bases lay between the germline ends. Germline V CDR1 and CDR2: DFQATT, SNEGSKA (reference sequence).

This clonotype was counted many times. The CDR3: CASSSGSDTQYF. The DNA of the CDR3 is TGCGCCAGCAGCTCGGGTTCAGATACGCAGTATTTT. V and J are TRBV5-1 and TRBJ2-3; D call uncertain. The CDR3 consists of 12 residues. Per the germline V gene, CDR1 is SGHRS and CDR2 is YFSETQ. V lost 3 bases and J 4 bases, leaving 6 bases between the germline ends.

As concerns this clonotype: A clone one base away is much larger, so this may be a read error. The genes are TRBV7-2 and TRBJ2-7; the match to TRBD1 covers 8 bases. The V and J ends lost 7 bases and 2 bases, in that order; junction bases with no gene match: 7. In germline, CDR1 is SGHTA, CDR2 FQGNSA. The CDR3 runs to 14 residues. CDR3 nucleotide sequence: TGTGCCAGCAACCCCGGACAGGGAGCCTACGAGCAGTACTTC. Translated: CASNPGQGAYEQYF.

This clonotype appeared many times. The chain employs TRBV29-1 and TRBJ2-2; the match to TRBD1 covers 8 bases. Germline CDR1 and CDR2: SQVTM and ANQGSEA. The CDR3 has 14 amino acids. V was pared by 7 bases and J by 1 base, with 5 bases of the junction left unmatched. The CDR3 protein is CSAGTGENTGELFF. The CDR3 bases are TGCAGCGCTGGGACAGGCGAGAACACCGGGGAGCTGTTTTTT.

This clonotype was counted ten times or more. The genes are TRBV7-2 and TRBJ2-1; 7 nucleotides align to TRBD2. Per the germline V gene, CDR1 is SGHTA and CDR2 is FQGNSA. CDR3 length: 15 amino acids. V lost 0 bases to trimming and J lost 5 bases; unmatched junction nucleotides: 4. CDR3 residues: CASSLAWSGDNEQFF. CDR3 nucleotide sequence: TGTGCCAGCAGCTTAGCGTGGAGCGGGGACAATGAGCAGTTCTTC.

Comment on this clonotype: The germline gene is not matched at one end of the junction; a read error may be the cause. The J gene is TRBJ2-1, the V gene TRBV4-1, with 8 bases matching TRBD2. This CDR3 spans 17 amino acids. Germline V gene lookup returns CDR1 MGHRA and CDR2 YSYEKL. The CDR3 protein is CASPSGSRRLIYNEQCF. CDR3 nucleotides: TGCGCCAGCCCAAGCGGGAGCCGGCGACTCATATACAATGAGCAGTGCTTC.

The DNA of the CDR3 is TGTGCCAGCAGTTTTGGGGGAGGCTACACCGGGGAGCTGTTTTTT. Its protein is CASSFGGGYTGELFF. This sequence joins TRBV6-5 and TRBJ2-2, with D possibly TRBD2 on 6 matching bases. This CDR3 spans 15 amino acids. The V gene's germline CDR1 is MNHEY and CDR2 SVGAGI. V was pared by 4 bases and J by 3 bases, with 12 bases between.

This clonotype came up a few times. The CDR3 protein is CATSDRLRDQYNEQFF. CDR3 nucleotide sequence: TGTGCCACCAGTGATCGCCTTCGGGACCAATACAATGAGCAGTTCTTC. This chain connects TRBV24-1 to TRBJ2-1; possibly TRBD1 or TRBD2 for D (5 bases each). Germline assignment: CDR1 KGHDR and CDR2 SFDVKD. Trimming removed 3 bases at V and 4 bases at J, with 15 bases between. This CDR3 is built from 16 residues.

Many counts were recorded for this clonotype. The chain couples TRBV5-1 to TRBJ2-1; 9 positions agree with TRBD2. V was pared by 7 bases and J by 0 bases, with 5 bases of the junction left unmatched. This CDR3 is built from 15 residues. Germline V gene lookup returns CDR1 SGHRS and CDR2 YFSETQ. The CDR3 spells CASSGLAISYNEQFF. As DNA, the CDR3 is TGCGCCAGCTCGGGACTAGCTATCTCCTACAATGAGCAGTTCTTC.

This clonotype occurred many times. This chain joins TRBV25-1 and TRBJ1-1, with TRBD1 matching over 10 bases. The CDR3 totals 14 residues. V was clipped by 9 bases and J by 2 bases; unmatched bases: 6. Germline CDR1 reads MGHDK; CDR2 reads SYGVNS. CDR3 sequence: CARMRTGGNTEAFF. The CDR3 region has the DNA TGTGCCAGGATGAGGACAGGGGGTAACACTGAAGCTTTCTTT.

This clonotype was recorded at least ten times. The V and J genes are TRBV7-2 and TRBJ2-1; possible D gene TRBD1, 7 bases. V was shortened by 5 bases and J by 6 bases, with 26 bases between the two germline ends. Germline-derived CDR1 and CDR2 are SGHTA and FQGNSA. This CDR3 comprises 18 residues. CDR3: CASSRSATGGTVSNEQFF. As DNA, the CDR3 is TGTGCCAGCAGCCGGTCCGCGACAGGCGGGACAGTCTCCAATGAGCAGTTCTTC.

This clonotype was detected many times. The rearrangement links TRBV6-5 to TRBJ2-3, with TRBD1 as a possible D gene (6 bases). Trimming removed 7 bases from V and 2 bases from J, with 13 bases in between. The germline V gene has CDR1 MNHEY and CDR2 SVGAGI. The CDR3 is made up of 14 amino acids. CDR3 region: CASMSGQLTDTQYF. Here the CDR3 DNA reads TGTGCCAGCATGTCCGGACAGCTCACAGATACGCAGTATTTT.

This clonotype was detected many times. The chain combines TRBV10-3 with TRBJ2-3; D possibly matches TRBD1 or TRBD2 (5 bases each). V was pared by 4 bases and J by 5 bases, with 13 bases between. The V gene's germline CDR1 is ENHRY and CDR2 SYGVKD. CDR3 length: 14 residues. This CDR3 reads CAISGPGPGDTQYF. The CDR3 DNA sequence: TGTGCCATCAGTGGACCGGGACCCGGAGATACGCAGTATTTT.

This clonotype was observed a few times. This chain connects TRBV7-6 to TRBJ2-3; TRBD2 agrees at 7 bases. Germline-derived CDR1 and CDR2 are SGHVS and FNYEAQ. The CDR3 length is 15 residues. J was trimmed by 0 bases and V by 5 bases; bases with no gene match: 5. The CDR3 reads CASSLAGASTDTQYF. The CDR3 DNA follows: TGTGCCAGCAGCCTCGCGGGAGCCAGCACAGATACGCAGTATTTT.